This T cell receptor beta chain was identified in a study of shared clonotypes between healthy human individuals. As for the study in general: Researchers assigned three CD4 naive, three CD4 memory, two CD8 naive and one CD8 memory plate to each donor. Study-level points and caveats: Sharing across several donors was seen in 4% to 6.5% of naive CD4 clonotypes.

Comments on this clone: Its antigen remains unidentified.

Each subset's genomic DNA was split evenly across several immunoSEQ plates. In the original processing: From ImmunoSEQ came sequences covering only the junction and carrying no quality scores, so filtering differed. Some clones are missing from TCRdb's copy, which holds only in-frame ones; the method was immunoSEQ multiplex PCR. V, J and clone size were drawn from that table, and D and trimming were deduced from the DNA. The profile shows around 1.9 million clones, 90% to 95% of them singletons. Terminally differentiated effector memory CD45RA+ cells were left out of the naive CD8 fraction, which was CD45RO-negative and positively selected for CCR7. This sequence originates from a man between 18 and 29 years old in good health. Some clones in this sample may be carry-over from other donors' samples. The source material was naive CD8+ T cells from PBMCs.

The CDR3 spells CAWAEGVVRSYEQYF. CDR3 coding DNA: TGTGCCTGGGCTGAAGGTGTGGTACGGTCCTACGAGCAGTACTTC. This rearrangement joins TRBV30 to TRBJ2-5, with unresolved D. The J call could be wrong; TRBJ2-7 is a better fit for the DNA end. The CDR3 extends over 15 amino acids. Germline V gives CDR1 GTSNPN, CDR2 SVGIG (reference sequence).